This T cell receptor (beta chain) was identified in a study of T cells in Graves' hyperthyroidism and ophthalmopathy. Amplification of TCR beta CDR3 regions was performed using RNA transcripts as template. The HTBI primer set was used in a first-round RT-PCR of the TCR CDR3. Each CDR3 protein gets one entry after TCRdb re-called the multiplex PCR reads with MiXCR. The sample carries more than 500,000 distinct CDR3 sequences, about 14% recorded once. Germline V gene data show CDR1 as MNHNS and CDR2 as SASEGT. The V gene lost 7 bases and the J gene lost 4 bases, with 8 bases spanning the gap. The CDR3 spans 11 residues.

Input material: blood. The sequence was collected from a woman in her 40s with Graves' ophthalmopathy. This chain links TRBV6-1 with TRBJ2-7; D remains ambiguous. CDR3 residues: CASIGLYEQYF. The CDR3 DNA reads TGTGCCAGCATAGGTCTTTACGAGCAGTACTTC.